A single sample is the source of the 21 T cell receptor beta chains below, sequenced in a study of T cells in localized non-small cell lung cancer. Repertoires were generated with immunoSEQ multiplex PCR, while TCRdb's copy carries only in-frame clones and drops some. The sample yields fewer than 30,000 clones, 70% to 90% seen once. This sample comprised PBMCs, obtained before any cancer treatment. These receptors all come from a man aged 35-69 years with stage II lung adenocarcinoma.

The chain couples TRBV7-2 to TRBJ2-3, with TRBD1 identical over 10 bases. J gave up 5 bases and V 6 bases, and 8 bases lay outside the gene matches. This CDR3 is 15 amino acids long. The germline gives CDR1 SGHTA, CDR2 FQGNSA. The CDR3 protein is CASSSYDRGQDTQYF. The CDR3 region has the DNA TGTGCCAGCAGTTCATACGACAGGGGGCAAGATACGCAGTATTTT. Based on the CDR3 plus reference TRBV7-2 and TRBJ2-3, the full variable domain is GAGVSQSPSNKVTEKGKDVELRCDPISGHTALYWYRQSLGQGLEFLIYFQGNSAPDKSGLPSDRFSAERTGGSVSTLTIQRTQQEDSAVYLCASSSYDRGQDTQYFGPGTRLTVL.

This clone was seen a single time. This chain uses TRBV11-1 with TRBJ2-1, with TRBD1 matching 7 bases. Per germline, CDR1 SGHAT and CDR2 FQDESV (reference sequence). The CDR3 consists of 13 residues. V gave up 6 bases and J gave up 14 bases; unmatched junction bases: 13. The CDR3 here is CASREAEQGREFF. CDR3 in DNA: TGTGCCAGCAGAGAGGCGGAACAGGGGCGGGAGTTCTTC.

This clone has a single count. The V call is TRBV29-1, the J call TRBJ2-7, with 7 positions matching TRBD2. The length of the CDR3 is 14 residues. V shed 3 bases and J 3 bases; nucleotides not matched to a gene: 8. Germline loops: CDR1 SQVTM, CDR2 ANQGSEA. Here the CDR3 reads CSVEVGGDLYEQYF. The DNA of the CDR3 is TGCAGCGTTGAGGTGGGGGGGGACCTCTACGAGCAGTACTTC.

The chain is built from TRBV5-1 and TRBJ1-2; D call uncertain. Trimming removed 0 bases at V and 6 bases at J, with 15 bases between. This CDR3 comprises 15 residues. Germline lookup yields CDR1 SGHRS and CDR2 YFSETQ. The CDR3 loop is CASSLGGIYGNGYTF. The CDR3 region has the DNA TGCGCCAGCAGCTTGGGAGGTATATATGGGAATGGCTACACCTTC.

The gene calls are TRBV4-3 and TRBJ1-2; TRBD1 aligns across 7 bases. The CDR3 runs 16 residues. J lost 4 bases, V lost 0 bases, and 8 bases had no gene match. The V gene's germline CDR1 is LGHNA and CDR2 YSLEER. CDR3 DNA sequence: TGCGCCAGCAGCCAAGATTGGGGAGGGGGCGGCTATGGCTACACCTTC. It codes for CASSQDWGGGGYGYTF.

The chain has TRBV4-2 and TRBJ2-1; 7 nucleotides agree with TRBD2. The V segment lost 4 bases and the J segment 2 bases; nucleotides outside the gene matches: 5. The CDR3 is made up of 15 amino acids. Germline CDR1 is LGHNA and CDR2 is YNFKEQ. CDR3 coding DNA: TGTGCCAGCAGCCCAACGGGGGGAACCTACAATGAGCAGTTCTTC. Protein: CASSPTGGTYNEQFF.

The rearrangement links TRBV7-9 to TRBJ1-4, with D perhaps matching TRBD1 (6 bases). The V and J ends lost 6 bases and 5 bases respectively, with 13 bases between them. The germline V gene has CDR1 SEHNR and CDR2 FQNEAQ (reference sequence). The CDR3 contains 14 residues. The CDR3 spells CASSIQGWNEKLFF. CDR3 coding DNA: TGTGCCAGCAGTATACAGGGCTGGAATGAAAAACTGTTTTTT.

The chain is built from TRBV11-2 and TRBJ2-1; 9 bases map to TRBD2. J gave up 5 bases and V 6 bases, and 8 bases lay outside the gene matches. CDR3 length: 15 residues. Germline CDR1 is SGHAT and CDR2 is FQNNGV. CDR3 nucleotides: TGTGCCAGCAGATCCATAGCGGGAGTACACAATGAGCAGTTCTTC. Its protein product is CASRSIAGVHNEQFF.

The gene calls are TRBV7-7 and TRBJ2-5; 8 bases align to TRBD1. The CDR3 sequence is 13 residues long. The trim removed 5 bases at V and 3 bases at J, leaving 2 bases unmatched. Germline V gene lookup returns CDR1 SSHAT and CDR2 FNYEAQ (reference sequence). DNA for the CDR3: TGTGCCAGCAGCCGGGGACAGGAAGAGACCCAGTACTTC. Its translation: CASSRGQEETQYF.

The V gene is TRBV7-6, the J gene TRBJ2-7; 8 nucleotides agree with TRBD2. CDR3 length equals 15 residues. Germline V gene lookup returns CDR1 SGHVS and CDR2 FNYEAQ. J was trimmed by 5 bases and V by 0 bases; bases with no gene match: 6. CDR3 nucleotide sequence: TGTGCCAGCAGCTTAGCGGTAGCGGGGTTTAACGAGCAGTACTTC. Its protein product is CASSLAVAGFNEQYF.

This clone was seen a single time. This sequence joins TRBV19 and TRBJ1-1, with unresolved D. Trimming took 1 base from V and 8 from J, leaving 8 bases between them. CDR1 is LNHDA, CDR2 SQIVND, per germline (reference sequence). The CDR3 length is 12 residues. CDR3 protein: CASSIGPREAFF. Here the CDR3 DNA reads TGTGCCAGTAGTATAGGTCCACGAGAAGCTTTCTTT.

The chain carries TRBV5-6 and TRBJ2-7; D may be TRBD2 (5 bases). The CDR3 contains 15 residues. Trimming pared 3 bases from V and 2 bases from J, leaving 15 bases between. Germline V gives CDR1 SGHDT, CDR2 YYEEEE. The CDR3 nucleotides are TGTGCCAGCAGCTCGGGTCCCCGAGGGACCTACGAGCAGTACTTC. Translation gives CASSSGPRGTYEQYF.

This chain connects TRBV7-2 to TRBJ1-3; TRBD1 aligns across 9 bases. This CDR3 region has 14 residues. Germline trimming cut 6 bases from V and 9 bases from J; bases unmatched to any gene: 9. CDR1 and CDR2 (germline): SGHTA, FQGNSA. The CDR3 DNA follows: TGTGCCAGCAGATCCACAGGGGGCAGGAGCACCATATATTTT. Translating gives CASRSTGGRSTIYF.

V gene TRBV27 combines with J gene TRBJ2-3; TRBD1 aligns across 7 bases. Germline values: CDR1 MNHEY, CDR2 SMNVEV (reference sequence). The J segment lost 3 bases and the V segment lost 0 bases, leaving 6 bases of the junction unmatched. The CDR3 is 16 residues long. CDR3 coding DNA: TGTGCCAGCAGTTTATCAAGGGCAGGGGGAACAGATACGCAGTATTTT. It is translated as CASSLSRAGGTDTQYF.

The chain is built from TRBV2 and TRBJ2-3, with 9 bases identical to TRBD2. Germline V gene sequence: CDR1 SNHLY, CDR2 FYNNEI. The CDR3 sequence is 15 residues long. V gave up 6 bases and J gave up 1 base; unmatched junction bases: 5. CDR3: CASSRLAAGTDTQYF. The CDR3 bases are TGTGCCAGCAGCAGACTAGCGGCTGGCACAGATACGCAGTATTTT.

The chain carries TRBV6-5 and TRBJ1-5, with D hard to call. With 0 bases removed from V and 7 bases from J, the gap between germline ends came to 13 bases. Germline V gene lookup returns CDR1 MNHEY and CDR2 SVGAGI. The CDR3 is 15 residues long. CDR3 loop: CASSYSYTFEQPQHF. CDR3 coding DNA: TGTGCCAGCAGTTACTCCTACACTTTCGAGCAGCCCCAGCATTTT.

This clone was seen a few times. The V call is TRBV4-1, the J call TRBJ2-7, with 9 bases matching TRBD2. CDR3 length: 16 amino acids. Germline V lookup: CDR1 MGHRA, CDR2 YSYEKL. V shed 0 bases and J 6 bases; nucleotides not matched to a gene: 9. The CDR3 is CASSQDAGSGSPEQYF. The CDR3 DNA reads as TGCGCCAGCAGCCAAGATGCGGGTAGCGGGAGTCCCGAGCAGTACTTC.

The CDR3 DNA sequence: TGTGCCAGCAGTTCGGCGGGGGAGCCCCAGCATTTT. Amino acid sequence: CASSSAGEPQHF. The genes are TRBV27 and TRBJ1-5, with TRBD1 as a possible D gene (5 bases). V lost 4 bases and J 8 bases, leaving 9 bases between the germline ends. Germline V gene data show CDR1 as MNHEY and CDR2 as SMNVEV (reference sequence). This CDR3 has 12 amino acids.

CDR3 DNA: TGCGCCAGCAGCTCCGGGACAGGGACCAATGAGCAGTTCTTC. Translation gives CASSSGTGTNEQFF. This sequence joins TRBV5-1 and TRBJ2-1; 9 bases align to TRBD1. CDR3 length equals 14 residues. With 3 bases clipped from V and 6 bases from J, the junction kept 4 bases outside the gene matches. Germline V lookup: CDR1 SGHRS, CDR2 YFSETQ.

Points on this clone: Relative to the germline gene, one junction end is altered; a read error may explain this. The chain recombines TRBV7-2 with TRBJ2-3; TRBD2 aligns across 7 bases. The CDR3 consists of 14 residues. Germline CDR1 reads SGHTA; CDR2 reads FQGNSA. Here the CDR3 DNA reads TGTGCCAGCAGCTTGACTAGCAGCACGGATACGCAGTATTTT. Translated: CASSLTSSTDTQYF.

CDR3 coding DNA: TGTGCCAGCAGTTACACGGGACACTCTGGAAACACCATATATTTT. Translation: CASSYTGHSGNTIYF. The chain recombines TRBV6-5 with TRBJ1-3, with D possibly matching TRBD1 (6 bases). From germline, CDR1 is MNHEY and CDR2 SVGAGI. CDR3 length equals 15 residues. Deletions cut 2 bases from V and 0 bases from J, with 8 bases between.